The entry below describes one T cell receptor beta chain. The target antigen is unknown. Libraries were prepared by immunoSEQ multiplex PCR; TCRdb keeps only in-frame clonotypes and omits some of them. This repertoire shows 13,000 or so clones, 67% found once; its top ten account for roughly a quarter. Trimming pared 4 bases from V and 2 bases from J, leaving 9 bases between. This CDR3 has 14 residues. CDR1 is SNHLY, CDR2 FYNNEI, per germline. The sample comes from a study of OX40 agonist ivuxolimab in advanced cancers. Study observations and caveats: Researchers did not determine the expanded peripheral T cells' antigen specificity.

The sequenced sample was CD4+ or CD8+ T cells sorted from blood, obtained in a trial of the OX40 agonist ivuxolimab. The source is an adult with an advanced solid tumor such as melanoma, head and neck, liver or kidney cancer. The chain uses TRBV2 and TRBJ2-1; no firm D call. The CDR3 here is CASSVWQTYNEQFF. The CDR3 region has the DNA TGTGCCAGCAGTGTGTGGCAGACCTACAATGAGCAGTTCTTC.